This T cell receptor beta chain was sequenced for a study of blood T cell repertoires in COVID-19. This clone showed up just a few times. Using immunoSEQ multiplex PCR, the repertoire was profiled, and TCRdb retains in-frame clones only, with some absent. The table records roughly 200,000 clones, over 75% of them present only once. The sequence derives from a man aged 30-40 years in a cohort exposed to, infected with or recovered from COVID-19 (not recorded which). The source material was PBMCs or T cells enriched from blood (not recorded which).

CDR3 nucleotides: TGTGCCAGCCAGGGATCCGGAAACACCATATATTTT. It yields the protein CASQGSGNTIYF. J is TRBJ1-3 and V is TRBV5-4, with D possibly TRBD1 on 5 matching bases. CDR1 is SGHNT, CDR2 YYREEE, per germline (reference sequence). The CDR3 extends over 12 amino acids. With 7 bases removed from V and 4 bases from J, the gap between germline ends came to 9 bases.